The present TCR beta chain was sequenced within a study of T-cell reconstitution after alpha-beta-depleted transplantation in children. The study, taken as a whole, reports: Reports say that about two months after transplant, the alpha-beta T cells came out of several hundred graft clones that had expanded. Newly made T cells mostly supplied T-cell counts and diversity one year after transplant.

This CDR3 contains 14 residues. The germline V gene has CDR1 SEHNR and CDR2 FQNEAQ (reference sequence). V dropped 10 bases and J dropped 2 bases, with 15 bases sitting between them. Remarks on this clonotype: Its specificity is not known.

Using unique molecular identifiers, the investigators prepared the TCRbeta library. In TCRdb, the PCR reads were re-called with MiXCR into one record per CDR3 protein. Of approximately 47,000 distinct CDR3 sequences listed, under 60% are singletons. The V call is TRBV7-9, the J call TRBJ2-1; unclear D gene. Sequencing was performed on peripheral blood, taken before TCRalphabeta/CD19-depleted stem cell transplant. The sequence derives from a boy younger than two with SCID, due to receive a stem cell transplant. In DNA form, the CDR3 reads TGTGCCATCCCGGTGCCAAACACCTACAATGAGCAGTTCTTC. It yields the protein CAIPVPNTYNEQFF. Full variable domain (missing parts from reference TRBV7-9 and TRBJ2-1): DTGVSQNPRHKITKRGQNVTFRCDPISEHNRLYWYRQTLGQGPEFLTYFQNEAQLEKSRLLSDRFSAERPKGSFSTLEIQRTEQGDSAMYLCAIPVPNTYNEQFFGPGTRLTVL.